This TCR beta chain was identified during a study of PD-1 blockade in classical Hodgkin lymphoma. The study's findings and limits: Patients were excluded if nivolumab began under 1 year after ASCT (the autologous transplant). Relapsed/refractory patients reportedly had the lowest baseline TCR diversity, below newly diagnosed patients, who were below healthy donors.

Assay: immunoSEQ multiplex PCR; the TCRdb copy retains only in-frame clones and omits some. This table holds more than 85,000 clones, about 93% found once. V lost 6 bases and J 2 bases, leaving 18 bases between the germline ends. This CDR3 spans 16 amino acids. The V gene's germline CDR1 is MDHEN and CDR2 SYDVKM. Relapse after autologous stem cell transplantation occurred in every patient, and brentuximab vedotin exposure varied. This clone appeared a single time. Its antigen is not identified. The gene calls are TRBV28 and TRBJ2-3; possibly TRBD1 or TRBD2 for D (5 bases each). The material was peripheral blood mononuclear cells (PBMCs), obtained before the second cycle of nivolumab. This receptor was obtained from a human donor with classical Hodgkin lymphoma. This chain's CDR3 is CASSAELGALTDTQYF. The CDR3 DNA sequence: TGTGCCAGCAGCGCCGAACTAGGGGCCCTCACAGATACGCAGTATTTT.